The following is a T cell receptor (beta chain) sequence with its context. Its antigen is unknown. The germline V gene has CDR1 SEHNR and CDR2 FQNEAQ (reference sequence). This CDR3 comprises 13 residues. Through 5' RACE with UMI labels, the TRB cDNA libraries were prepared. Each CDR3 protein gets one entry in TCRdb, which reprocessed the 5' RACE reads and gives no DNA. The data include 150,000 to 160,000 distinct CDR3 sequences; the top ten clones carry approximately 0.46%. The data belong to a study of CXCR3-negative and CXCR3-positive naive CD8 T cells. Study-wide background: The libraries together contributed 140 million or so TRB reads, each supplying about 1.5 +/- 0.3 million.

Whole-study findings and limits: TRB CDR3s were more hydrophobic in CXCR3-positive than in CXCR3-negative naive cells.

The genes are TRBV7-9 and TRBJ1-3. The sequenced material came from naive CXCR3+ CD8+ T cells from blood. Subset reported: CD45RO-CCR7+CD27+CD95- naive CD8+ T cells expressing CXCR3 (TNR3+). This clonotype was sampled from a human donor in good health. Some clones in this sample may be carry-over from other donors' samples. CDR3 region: CASISLSGNTIYF.